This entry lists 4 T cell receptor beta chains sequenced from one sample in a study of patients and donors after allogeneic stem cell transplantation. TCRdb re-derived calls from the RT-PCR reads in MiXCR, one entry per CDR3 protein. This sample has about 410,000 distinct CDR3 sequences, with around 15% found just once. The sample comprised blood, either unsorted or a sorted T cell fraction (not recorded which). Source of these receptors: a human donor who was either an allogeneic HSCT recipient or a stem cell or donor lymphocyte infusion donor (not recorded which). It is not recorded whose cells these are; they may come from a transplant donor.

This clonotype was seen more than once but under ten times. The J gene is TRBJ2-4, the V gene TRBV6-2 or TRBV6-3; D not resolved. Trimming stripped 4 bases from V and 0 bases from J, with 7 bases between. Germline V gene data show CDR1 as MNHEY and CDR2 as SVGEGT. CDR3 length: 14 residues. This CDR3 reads CASSSRIAKNIQYF. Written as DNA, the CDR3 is TGTGCCAGCAGTTCCAGAATAGCCAAAAACATTCAGTACTTC.

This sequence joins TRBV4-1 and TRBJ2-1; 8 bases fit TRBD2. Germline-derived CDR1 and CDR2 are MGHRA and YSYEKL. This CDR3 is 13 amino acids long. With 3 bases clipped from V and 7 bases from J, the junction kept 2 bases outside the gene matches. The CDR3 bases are TGCGCCAGCAGCCACCCGGGAGGGAATGAGCAGTTCTTC. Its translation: CASSHPGGNEQFF.

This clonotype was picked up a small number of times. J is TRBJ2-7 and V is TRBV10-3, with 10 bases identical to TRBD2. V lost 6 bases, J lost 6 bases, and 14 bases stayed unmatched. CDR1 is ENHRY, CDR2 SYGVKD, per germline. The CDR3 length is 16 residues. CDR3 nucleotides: TGTGCCATCAGGTTTCTTCTAGCGGGAGATTTCTCCGAGCAGTACTTC. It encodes CAIRFLLAGDFSEQYF.

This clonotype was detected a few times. CDR3: CASSFRGTYSYEQYF. In DNA form, the CDR3 reads TGCGCCAGCAGCTTCCGGGGCACCTACTCCTACGAGCAGTACTTC. The rearrangement links TRBV5-1 to TRBJ2-7; either TRBD1 or TRBD2 may fit D (5 bases each). There are 15 residues in the CDR3. CDR1 is SGHRS, CDR2 YFSETQ, per germline. V was shortened by 2 bases and J by 0 bases, with 12 bases between the two germline ends.